The clone carrying this TCR beta chain has ten or more counts. What it binds is not known. This specimen comes from a study of T cells in Graves' hyperthyroidism and ophthalmopathy. Broader study findings: Ophthalmopathy, which appeared later, was predicted by the model a median 6.5 months before onset. From stable hyperthyroidism, ophthalmopathy was set apart by a 13 V-J model.

Authors of the study amplified TCR beta CDR3 regions from RNA transcripts. TCR CDR3 underwent first-round RT-PCR with the HTBI primer set. Each CDR3 protein is one row after TCRdb ran MiXCR on the multiplex PCR reads. The sample includes 300,000 to 350,000 distinct CDR3 sequences, around 18% of them seen just once. V lost 5 bases, J lost 0 bases, and 8 bases lay in between. This CDR3 region has 14 residues. Per the germline V gene, CDR1 is ENHRY and CDR2 is SYGVKD. Lactation, pregnancy, other autoimmune disease or uncontrolled infection led to exclusion of patients. Each diagnosis drew on symptoms, thyroxine, TRAb, thyroid ultrasound and orbital computed tomography findings.

This chain joins TRBV10-3 and TRBJ2-4; D perhaps matches TRBD1 (5 bases). Sequencing used blood. The receptor's source is a woman aged 40 to 55 with Graves' ophthalmopathy. The CDR3 region has the DNA TGTGCCATCAGTTCAGGGATAGCCAAAAACATTCAGTACTTC. It codes for CAISSGIAKNIQYF.